This TCR beta chain originates from a study of T-cell reconstitution after alpha-beta-depleted transplantation in children. Study-level results: Most T-cell counts and diversity one year after the transplant came from T cells that were newly produced.

Unique molecular identifiers were incorporated into the prepared TCRbeta library. TCRdb reanalysed the PCR reads using MiXCR and keeps one entry per CDR3 protein. The table records 580,000 or so distinct CDR3 sequences, 23% of them present only once. Trimming pared 3 bases from V and 4 bases from J, leaving 13 bases between. CDR3 length equals 14 residues. From germline, CDR1 is PRHDT and CDR2 FYEKMQ (reference sequence). This clonotype showed up just a few times. The antigen is unknown. This sequence joins TRBV13 and TRBJ2-7, with D perhaps given as TRBD1 or TRBD2 (5 bases each). The receptor comes from a boy under three years old who had a stem cell transplant for acute myeloid leukemia, so the T cells may come from the graft donor. The specimen was PBMCs, mostly from graft donor cells, collected 360 days after TCRalphabeta/CD19-depleted stem cell transplant. The chain's CDR3 is CASSFGATRYEQYV. CDR3 bases: TGTGCCAGCAGCTTCGGGGCAACCCGGTACGAGCAGTACGTC.